This T cell receptor (beta chain) was identified in a study of blood T cell repertoires in COVID-19. Profiling relied on immunoSEQ multiplex PCR, and the TCRdb table lists in-frame clones only, not all of them. This sample carries hundreds of thousands of clones, 75% to 85% of them seen once, and the ten largest clones take approximately 7.5%. V was trimmed by 4 bases and J by 4 bases, leaving 8 bases between them. This CDR3 contains 12 residues. CDR1 SGDLS and CDR2 YYNGEE come from the germline V gene. This TCR was sampled from an elderly woman with COVID-19, enrolled during active disease. Sequencing was done on a sample of peripheral blood. The J gene is TRBJ1-2, the V gene TRBV9; a possible D gene is TRBD1 (5 bases). The CDR3 coding sequence is TGTGCCAGCAGCTTGGACACCTATGGCTACACCTTC. Translation: CASSLDTYGYTF.